This T cell receptor beta chain appears in the sequencing data of a study of response to subunit inactivated influenza vaccine. The study's findings and limits: The study's authors posited that every seasonal influenza vaccination enlists few new T cells.

TCRdb ran MiXCR on the RT-PCR reads and lists one entry per CDR3 protein. The top ten clones hold less than 2.5% of a sample with about 520,000 distinct CDR3 sequences, about 25% of them seen once. Trimming left V 3 bases short and J 5 bases short, with 16 bases between. There are 15 residues in the CDR3. Per the germline V gene, CDR1 is LGHNA and CDR2 is YSLEER. This clonotype has just a few counts. Its antigen remains unknown. The receptor's source is a man aged 50-60 years who received an inactivated influenza vaccine. The V gene is TRBV4-3, the J gene TRBJ1-1, with D perhaps matching TRBD1 (5 bases). The source was CD4+ T cells sorted from PBMCs, collected more than 4 days after vaccination. CDR3 nucleotides: TGCGCCAGCAGCCATGCACCGGGACGTGGGACTGAAGCTTTCTTT. Amino acids: CASSHAPGRGTEAFF.